This entry is about one T cell receptor beta chain. Its antigen is not identified. Time point reported: week 23, last vaccination. Doses comprised 300 ug of mutant IDH1 20-mer peptide each, plus topical imiquimod. The sample originates from a study of a mutant IDH1 vaccine in newly diagnosed glioma. Across the whole study: Patients were given eight vaccinations, scheduled in weeks 1, 3, 5, 7, 11, 15, 19 and 23.

Germline CDR1 GTSNPN, CDR2 SVGIG (reference sequence). This CDR3 contains 14 residues. Trimming pared 1 base from V and 4 bases from J, leaving 13 bases between. Using immunoSEQ multiplex PCR, the repertoire was profiled, and TCRdb retains in-frame clones only, with some absent. The sample lists 40,000 to 45,000 clones; 65% to 80% were seen once. This TCR was sampled from a man in his forties or fifties with glioma. The chain links TRBV30 to TRBJ1-1; D unresolved. The sequences come from PBMCs, collected from a glioma patient whose treatment included an IDH1 peptide vaccine. The CDR3: CAWSAGSGGTEAFF. The CDR3 DNA sequence: TGTGCCTGGAGTGCGGGGAGCGGAGGCACTGAAGCTTTCTTT.